One T cell receptor beta chain is described in this entry. The antigen is unknown. With 60 Vbeta and 13 Jbeta primers, the PCR was carried out. Per the authors' pipeline: In a later analysis, some 80 million unique TCR beta chains included roughly 11 million shared by two or more donors. Using immunoSEQ multiplex PCR, the repertoire was profiled, and TCRdb retains in-frame clones only, with some absent. D and trimming come from the DNA, and the V and J calls and clone size come from that table. The record lists 120,000 to 150,000 clones, of which the ten most abundant hold under 3.5%. These data originate in a study of cytomegalovirus exposure and HLA in healthy donors. Study-level points and caveats: The study listed roughly 160 cytomegalovirus-associated TCR beta chains. In a later analysis, HLA-associated TCR beta chains were more clonally expanded than equally common others.

Germline V CDR1 and CDR2: MGHRA, YSYEKL. This CDR3 is 17 amino acids long. V was clipped by 6 bases and J by 4 bases; unmatched bases: 15. Sequenced: PBMCs. The clonotype was recovered from a man aged 35-49 years in good health and CMV-seronegative. V gene TRBV4-1 combines with J gene TRBJ1-5; 7 bases are shared with TRBD1. The CDR3 region is CASRQSSYRGENQPQHF. Here the CDR3 DNA reads TGCGCCAGCAGGCAATCCAGCTACAGGGGAGAAAATCAGCCCCAGCATTTT.